This T cell receptor beta chain was observed in a study of shared T cell receptors in the human thymus. The junction had 4 bases not matched to a gene; V was cut back by 4 bases and J by 0 bases. This CDR3 comprises 15 residues. From germline, CDR1 is SGHTA and CDR2 FQGNSA. The assay was immunoSEQ multiplex PCR, and TCRdb's table has in-frame clones only and misses some. Found here are 700,000 or so clones, approximately 85% of them singletons; the top ten hold 0.008% to 0.011%. This same sample was also part of a study on human thymus T cells.

This chain joins TRBV7-2 and TRBJ2-3, with 7 bases lining up with TRBD1. This clonotype originated in a girl in the first two years of life with a congenital heart defect. The sample was thymocytes. The DNA of the CDR3 is TGTGCCAGCAGCTGCCGGGACAGCAGCACAGATACGCAGTATTTT. Translation: CASSCRDSSTDTQYF.